What follows are 25 T cell receptor beta chains derived from one specimen sequenced in a study of T cells in Graves' hyperthyroidism and ophthalmopathy (dated by TCRdb to between 2017 and 2020). The method was multiplex PCR. Sequencing took place on an Illumina HiSeq 2000. The TCR beta CDR3 regions were amplified from the RNA transcripts. The TCR CDR3 was subjected to a first round of RT-PCR using the HTBI primer set and the Qiagen OneStep RT-PCR kit. TCRdb trimmed the raw reads at Q25, called clones with MiXCR and kept productive beta chains. Here each entry gathers all rows of one CDR3 protein and keeps the most common genes and DNA. The sample yields over 120,000 distinct CDR3 sequences; approximately 20% were counted once. The ten biggest clones cover roughly 71% of the sample. The sample consisted of blood. These receptors were taken from a woman between 45 and 60 years old with Graves' hyperthyroidism that later progressed to Graves' ophthalmopathy.

This clonotype was recorded once. DNA for the CDR3: TGTGCCAGCAGGGGGGGGGCGGGAGGTTACAATGAGCAGTTCTTC. Its protein product is CASRGGAGGYNEQFF. The genes are TRBV12-3 or TRBV12-4 and TRBJ2-1; 8 nucleotides line up with TRBD2. The V and J ends lost 6 bases and 4 bases, in that order; junction bases with no gene match: 8. The CDR3 runs to 15 residues.

This clonotype was detected a few times. The chain uses TRBV6-1 and TRBJ2-3, with unresolved D. V lost 3 bases, J lost 4 bases, and 8 bases lay in between. The CDR3 has 13 residues. Germline V gives CDR1 MNHNS, CDR2 SASEGT. This chain's CDR3 is CASSEGTADTQYF. The CDR3 DNA reads as TGTGCCAGCAGTGAGGGCACCGCAGATACGCAGTATTTT.

This clonotype was recorded many times. DNA for the CDR3: TGTGCCATCAAGGGAGGACTAGCGGGTAGCGATGAGCAGTTCTTC. As protein: CAIKGGLAGSDEQFF. The V call is TRBV10-3, the J call TRBJ2-1, with 11 bases identical to TRBD2. The CDR3 runs to 15 residues. Germline V lookup: CDR1 ENHRY, CDR2 SYGVKD. V trimming: 7 bases; J trimming: 8 bases; junction bases outside the gene matches: 10.

This chain connects TRBV27 to TRBJ1-5, with 10 bases that match TRBD1. Unmatched junction bases numbered 9, after V lost 6 bases and J lost 7 bases. This CDR3 spans 15 amino acids. The germline V gene has CDR1 MNHEY and CDR2 SMNVEV (reference sequence). In nucleotides, the CDR3 is TGTGCCAGCAGACCGACAGGGGGCGCGGGGCAGCCCCAGCATTTT. The encoded protein is CASRPTGGAGQPQHF.

This clonotype showed up many times. The chain couples TRBV6-5 to TRBJ2-7; perhaps TRBD2 as D (6 bases). Per the germline V gene, CDR1 is MNHEY and CDR2 is SVGAGI. V gave up 0 bases and J gave up 6 bases, with 12 bases separating them. The length of the CDR3 is 14 residues. The chain's CDR3 is CASSYSTLAPEQYF. The CDR3 DNA follows: TGTGCCAGCAGTTACTCTACCCTAGCGCCCGAGCAGTACTTC.

This clonotype was seen ten or more times. V is TRBV3-1 and J is TRBJ2-3; the D call may be TRBD1 or TRBD2 (6 bases each). The CDR3 runs to 15 residues. In germline, CDR1 is LGHDT, CDR2 YNNKEL (reference sequence). V was clipped by 4 bases and J by 9 bases, with 20 bases between them. The CDR3: CASSPPGAGSRTQYF. The CDR3 coding sequence is TGTGCCAGCAGCCCCCCGGGGGCGGGAAGCAGGACGCAGTATTTT.

In its sample, this clonotype was seen many times. This rearrangement joins TRBV2 to TRBJ2-1; perhaps TRBD1 as D (6 bases). Germline CDR1 SNHLY, CDR2 FYNNEI. This CDR3 has 15 amino acids. Trimming left V 5 bases short and J 4 bases short, with 15 bases between. The CDR3 loop is CASSLQGNGYNEQFF. CDR3 nucleotides: TGTGCCAGCAGTCTACAGGGTAATGGATACAATGAGCAGTTCTTC.

This sequence joins TRBV5-1 and TRBJ2-1; 7 positions match TRBD2. CDR1 SGHRS and CDR2 YFSETQ come from the germline V gene. Trimming removed 4 bases from V and 10 bases from J; junction bases left unmatched: 5. The CDR3 is 12 residues long. CDR3 in amino acids: CASSPRGGEQFF. The CDR3 bases are TGCGCCAGCAGCCCGAGGGGAGGGGAGCAGTTCTTC.

This clonotype was seen a handful of times. The gene calls are TRBV11-2 and TRBJ1-5; tentative D call: TRBD1 (5 bases). From germline, CDR1 is SGHAT and CDR2 FQNNGV. Trimming shortened V by 4 bases and J by 6 bases, and 16 bases separated the two germline ends. The CDR3 is 15 residues long. The CDR3 spells CASSWGPGGGQPQHF. The CDR3 bases are TGTGCCAGCAGCTGGGGACCGGGGGGTGGTCAGCCCCAGCATTTT. Combining the CDR3 with reference TRBV11-2 and TRBJ1-5 gives the whole variable domain EAGVAQSPRYKIIEKRQSVAFWCNPISGHATLYWYQQILGQGPKLLIQFQNNGVVDDSQLPKDRFSAERLKGVDSTLKIQPAKLEDSAVYLCASSWGPGGGQPQHFGDGTRLSIL.

This clonotype was observed a handful of times. The chain links TRBV19 to TRBJ2-2; TRBD1 might be the D (5 bases). The CDR3 length is 14 residues. The V end lost 2 bases, the J end lost 6 bases, and 10 bases lay between the germline ends. CDR1 LNHDA and CDR2 SQIVND come from the germline V gene (reference sequence). The CDR3 DNA reads TGTGCCAGTAGTATACAGGGTCAGGCCGGGGAGCTGTTTTTT. Its protein product is CASSIQGQAGELFF.

This clonotype was found a few times. V and J are TRBV12-3 or TRBV12-4 and TRBJ1-5; tentative D call: TRBD1 (5 bases). With 6 bases removed from V and 2 bases from J, the gap between germline ends came to 17 bases. There are 16 residues in the CDR3. The CDR3 sequence: CASSNDRQGGNQPQHF. In nucleotides, the CDR3 is TGTGCCAGCAGCAACGATCGGCAGGGAGGCAATCAGCCCCAGCATTTT.

This clonotype was observed many times. CDR3 residues: CASSLVSSQETQYF. CDR3 nucleotides: TGTGCCAGCAGCCTTGTCTCGTCTCAAGAGACCCAGTACTTC. This chain connects TRBV2 to TRBJ2-5; D is uncertain. The V end lost 6 bases, the J end lost 2 bases, and 13 bases lay between the germline ends. The CDR3 extends over 14 amino acids. Germline CDR1 SNHLY, CDR2 FYNNEI.

V is TRBV3-1 and J is TRBJ2-7; 8 bases fit TRBD1. The germline V gene has CDR1 LGHDT and CDR2 YNNKEL (reference sequence). V was pared by 0 bases and J by 6 bases, with 10 bases of the junction left unmatched. The CDR3 spans 16 residues. CDR3: CASSQDISGGAGEQYF. The CDR3, as DNA: TGTGCCAGCAGCCAAGATATCTCAGGGGGCGCGGGCGAGCAGTACTTC.

This clonotype was detected many times. CDR3 coding DNA: TGTGCCAGCAGCTCCTTGGTGACCAAAGAGACCCAGTACTTC. Its translation: CASSSLVTKETQYF. The gene calls are TRBV7-9 and TRBJ2-5, with D uncertain. V lost 4 bases, J lost 3 bases, and 12 bases lay in between. Germline-derived CDR1 and CDR2 are SEHNR and FQNEAQ (reference sequence). CDR3 length: 14 amino acids.

The chain is built from TRBV7-2 and TRBJ2-1; a weak D match, TRBD2 (5 bases). Germline loops: CDR1 SGHTA, CDR2 FQGNSA. CDR3 length: 17 residues. Deletions cut 1 base from V and 5 bases from J, with 18 bases between. CDR3 bases: TGTGCCAGCAGCTTAGTTGGGAGCGGAGGTCCGAACAATGAGCAGTTCTTC. It specifies CASSLVGSGGPNNEQFF.

This clonotype was recorded many times. V is TRBV20-1 and J is TRBJ2-7; weak D call: TRBD1 (5 bases). Trimming removed 2 bases at V and 3 bases at J, with 11 bases between. The CDR3 spans 13 residues. Germline CDR1 reads DFQATT; CDR2 reads SNEGSKA (reference sequence). CDR3 amino acids: CSARTDMSYEQYF. The CDR3 DNA follows: TGCAGTGCTAGAACGGACATGAGCTACGAGCAGTACTTC.

For this clonotype: Just one base apart from a much larger clone, this may be a read error. This chain links TRBV20-1 with TRBJ1-2; D is unclear. V was pared by 0 bases and J by 2 bases, with 13 bases between. Germline lookup yields CDR1 DFQATT and CDR2 SNEGSKA (reference sequence). The CDR3 consists of 15 residues. The CDR3 is CSARDLTEGNYGYTF. The CDR3 nucleotides read TGCAGTGCTAGAGATCTAACAGAGGGAAACTATGGCTACACCTTC.

A note on this clonotype: A much larger clone differs by one base, so this may be a read error. CDR3: CASSAGAYNEQFF. DNA for the CDR3: TGTGCCAGCAGTGCGGGGGCCTACAATGAGCAGTTCTTC. The genes are TRBV6-4 and TRBJ2-1; D is possibly TRBD2 (6 bases). Germline V gene lookup returns CDR1 MRHNA and CDR2 SNTAGT. The CDR3 loop spans 13 amino acids. Trimming took 4 bases from V and 2 from J, leaving 6 bases between them.

CDR3 protein: CASKTRDRSSYEQYF. The DNA of the CDR3 is TGTGCCAGCAAGACCCGGGACAGGAGCTCCTACGAGCAGTACTTC. The V and J genes are TRBV2 and TRBJ2-7, with 8 bases aligning to TRBD1. This CDR3 comprises 15 residues. The V segment lost 7 bases and the J segment 0 bases; nucleotides outside the gene matches: 8. The V gene's germline CDR1 is SNHLY and CDR2 FYNNEI.

This clonotype has at least ten counts. This rearrangement joins TRBV10-3 to TRBJ2-7; a weak D match, TRBD1 (6 bases). CDR3 length: 11 residues. Per the germline V gene, CDR1 is ENHRY and CDR2 is SYGVKD. V lost 8 bases to trimming and J lost 1 base, with 6 bases between them. Here the CDR3 reads CAIGQSYEQYF. In nucleotides, the CDR3 is TGTGCCATCGGACAGTCCTACGAGCAGTACTTC.

This clonotype was seen ten or more times. The V gene is TRBV2, the J gene TRBJ1-5, with no clear D. Trimming cost V 6 bases and J 2 bases, with 8 bases left between them. This CDR3 spans 13 amino acids. Germline V lookup: CDR1 SNHLY, CDR2 FYNNEI. In nucleotides, the CDR3 is TGTGCCAGCAGGTTAGGGCGCAATCAGCCCCAGCATTTT. It encodes CASRLGRNQPQHF.

This clonotype has a count of ten or more. The chain combines TRBV28 with TRBJ1-5; D gene ambiguous. Germline CDR1 and CDR2: MDHEN and SYDVKM. This CDR3 is built from 16 residues. V lost 3 bases to trimming and J lost 2 bases, with 14 bases between them. DNA for the CDR3: TGTGCCAGCAGTTTTTTTCTAAAAAGCCGCAATCAGCCCCAGCATTTT. It translates to CASSFFLKSRNQPQHF. Complete variable domain (other parts from reference TRBV28 and TRBJ1-5): DVKVTQSSRYLVKRTGEKVFLECVQDMDHENMFWYRQDPGLGLRLIYFSYDVKMKEKGDIPEGYSVSREKKERFSLILESASTNQTSMYLCASSFFLKSRNQPQHFGDGTRLSIL.

The chain is built from TRBV15 and TRBJ2-7; 9 nucleotides line up with TRBD1. Germline V CDR1 and CDR2: LNHNV, YYDKDF (reference sequence). The trim removed 0 bases at V and 6 bases at J, leaving 9 bases unmatched. The CDR3 totals 16 residues. CDR3 nucleotide sequence: TGTGCCACCAGCAGAGACTTCCCGGGACAGGGCGTCGAGCAGTACTTC. Protein sequence: CATSRDFPGQGVEQYF.

A note on this clonotype: One base away lies a much larger clone, so this may be a sequencing read error. This chain joins TRBV28 and TRBJ1-3; 8 nucleotides align to TRBD1. The CDR3 is 15 amino acids. CDR1 is MDHEN, CDR2 SYDVKM, per germline. The CDR3 spells CASSRQGFSGDTIYF. CDR3 DNA sequence: TGTGCCAGCAGTCGACAGGGGTTCTCTGGAGACACCATATATTTT.

This clonotype was counted ten times or more. V and J are TRBV4-1 and TRBJ2-3; unclear D gene. The length of the CDR3 is 16 residues. Germline V CDR1 and CDR2: MGHRA, YSYEKL. The V gene lost 1 base and the J gene lost 2 bases, with 13 bases spanning the gap. The CDR3: CASSQGLAALTDTQYF. In nucleotides, the CDR3 is TGCGCCAGCAGCCAAGGTCTGGCGGCACTCACAGATACGCAGTATTTT.